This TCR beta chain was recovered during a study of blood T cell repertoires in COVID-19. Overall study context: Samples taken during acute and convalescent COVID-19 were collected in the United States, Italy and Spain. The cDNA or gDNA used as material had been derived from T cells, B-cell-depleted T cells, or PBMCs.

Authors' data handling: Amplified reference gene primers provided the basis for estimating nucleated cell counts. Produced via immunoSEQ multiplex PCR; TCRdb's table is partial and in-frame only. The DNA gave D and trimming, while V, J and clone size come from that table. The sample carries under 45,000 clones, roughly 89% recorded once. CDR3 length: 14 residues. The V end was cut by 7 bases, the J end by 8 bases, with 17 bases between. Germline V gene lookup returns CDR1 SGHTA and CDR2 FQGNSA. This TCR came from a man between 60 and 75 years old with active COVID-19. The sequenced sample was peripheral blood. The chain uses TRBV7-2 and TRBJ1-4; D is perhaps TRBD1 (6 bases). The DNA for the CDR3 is TGTGCCAGCACCTCATTCAGGGGAGGGGAAAAACTGTTTTTT. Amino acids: CASTSFRGGEKLFF.